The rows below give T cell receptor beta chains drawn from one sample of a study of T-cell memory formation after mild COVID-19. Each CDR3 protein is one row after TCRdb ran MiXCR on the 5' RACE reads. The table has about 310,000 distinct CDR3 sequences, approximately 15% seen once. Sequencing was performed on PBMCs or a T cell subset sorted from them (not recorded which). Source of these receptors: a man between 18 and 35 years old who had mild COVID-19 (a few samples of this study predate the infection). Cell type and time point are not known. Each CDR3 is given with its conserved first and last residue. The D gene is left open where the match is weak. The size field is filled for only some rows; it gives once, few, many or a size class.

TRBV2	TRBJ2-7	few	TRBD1	TGTGCCAGCAGTGGGGACAGGGTGATGGGCGAGCAGTACTTC	CASSGDRVMGEQYF
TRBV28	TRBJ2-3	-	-	TGTGCCAGCAGTTTCAGATACACTAGCACAGATACGCAGTATTTT	CASSFRYTSTDTQYF
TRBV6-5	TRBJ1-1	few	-	TGTGCCAGCAGCGACTTAGGAGTAGGGGACACTGAAGCTTTCTTT	CASSDLGVGDTEAFF
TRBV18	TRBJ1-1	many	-	TGTGCCAGCTCACCACCGCCGAGACTTGGGAACACTGAAGCTTTCTTT	CASSPPPRLGNTEAFF
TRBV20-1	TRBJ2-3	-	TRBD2	TGCAGTGCTACCCGCGGGGGGCCCTACACAGATACGCAGTATTTT	CSATRGGPYTDTQYF
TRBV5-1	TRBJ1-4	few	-	TGCGCCAGCAGCTTGGACAGGCTCGGTGAAAAACTGTTTTTT	CASSLDRLGEKLFF
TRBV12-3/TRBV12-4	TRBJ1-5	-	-	TGTGCCAGCTGTGCGGGGAATCAGCCCCAGCATTTT	CASCAGNQPQHF
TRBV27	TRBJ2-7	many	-	TGTGCCAGCAGCACGGGCCTCTCCTACGAGCAGTACTTC	CASSTGLSYEQYF
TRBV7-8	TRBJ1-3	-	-	TGTGCCAGCAGCCGAAACTCAGGAGGAGTAAACACCATATATTTT	CASSRNSGGVNTIYF
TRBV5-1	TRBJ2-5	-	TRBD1	TGCGCCAGCAGCTTGGTCGGGACAGGGGTAGAGACCCAGTACTTC	CASSLVGTGVETQYF
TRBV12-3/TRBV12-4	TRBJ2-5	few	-	TGTGCCAGCACCGGGCAGGAGACCCAGTACTTC	CASTGQETQYF
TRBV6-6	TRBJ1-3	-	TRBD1	TGTGCCAGCAGCTCCCCCACAGGGGCTGGAAACACCATATATTTT	CASSSPTGAGNTIYF
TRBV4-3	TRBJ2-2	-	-	TGCGCCAGCAGCCAAGATCTAGGGGGTGGCACCGGGGAGCTGTTTTTT	CASSQDLGGGTGELFF
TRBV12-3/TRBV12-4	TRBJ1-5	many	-	TGTGCCAGCAGTTTGAGATCGATCGTTGGCGGCAATCAGCCCCAGCATTTT	CASSLRSIVGGNQPQHF
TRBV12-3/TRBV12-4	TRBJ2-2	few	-	TGTGCCAGCAGTTTCGGGTCGACCGGGGAGCTGTTTTTT	CASSFGSTGELFF
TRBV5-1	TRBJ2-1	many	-	TGCGCCAGCAGCCGCCTCATAGATACGGGTTACAATGAGCAGTTCTTC	CASSRLIDTGYNEQFF
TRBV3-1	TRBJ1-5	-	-	TGTGCCAGCAGCCAAGTACTGAAGGATCAGCCCCAGCATTTT	CASSQVLKDQPQHF
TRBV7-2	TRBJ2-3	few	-	TGTGCCAGCAGCCGCCTTACCGGTCCAGATACGCAGTATTTT	CASSRLTGPDTQYF
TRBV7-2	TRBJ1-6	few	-	TGTGCCAGCAGCTTCAGGGTTACTGCTTCTAATTCACCCCTCCACTTT	CASSFRVTASNSPLHF
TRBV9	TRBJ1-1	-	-	TGTGCCAGCAGCGCGGACACGATGAACACTGAAGCTTTCTTT	CASSADTMNTEAFF
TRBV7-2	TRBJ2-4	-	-	TGTGCCAGCAGCGACCTGGACCAGAAAAACATTCAGTACTTC	CASSDLDQKNIQYF
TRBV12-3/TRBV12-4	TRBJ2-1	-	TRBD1	TGTGCCAGCAGTCCCCGGGACAGGGCGGACAATGAGCAGTTCTTC	CASSPRDRADNEQFF
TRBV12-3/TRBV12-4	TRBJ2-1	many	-	TGTGCCAGCAGTCCCATGGAGGTTGGGGAGCAGTTCTTC	CASSPMEVGEQFF
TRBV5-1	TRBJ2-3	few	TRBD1	TGCGCCAGCAGCTTGGCGGGACAGCCCACAGATACGCAGTATTTT	CASSLAGQPTDTQYF
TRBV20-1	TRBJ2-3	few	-	TGCAGTGCTAGATGGCAGGGGCCAGATACGCAGTATTTT	CSARWQGPDTQYF
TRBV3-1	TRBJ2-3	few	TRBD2	TGTGCCAGCGGAGCGGGGCGTACAGATACGCAGTATTTT	CASGAGRTDTQYF
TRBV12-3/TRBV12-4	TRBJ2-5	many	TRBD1	TGTGCCAGCAGTGTCACAGGGGGCGAGACCCAGTACTTC	CASSVTGGETQYF
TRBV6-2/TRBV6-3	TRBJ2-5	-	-	TGTGCCAGCAGCCGGACGGATTTGGGTGAGACCCAGTACTTC	CASSRTDLGETQYF
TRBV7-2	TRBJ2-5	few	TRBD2	TGTGCCAGCAGCGTTAGCGGGGGGGCCCGGGAGACCCAGTACTTC	CASSVSGGARETQYF
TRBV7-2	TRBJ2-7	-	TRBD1	TGTGCCAGCACCAAGACCTCCGGACAGGCCTACGAGCAGTACTTC	CASTKTSGQAYEQYF
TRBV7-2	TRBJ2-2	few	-	TGTGCCAGCAGCCCGCGAGGTACTAGCTGGTCGAACACCGGGGAGCTGTTTTTT	CASSPRGTSWSNTGELFF
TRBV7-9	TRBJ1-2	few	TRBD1	TGTGCCAGCAGCCCCCGTGTGAGGGGGCGATACTATGGCTACACCTTC	CASSPRVRGRYYGYTF
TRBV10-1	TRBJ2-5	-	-	TGCGCCAGCAGTGAGCTTGGGGGTTCCCAGTACTTC	CASSELGGSQYF
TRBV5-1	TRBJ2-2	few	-	TGCGCCAGCAGCGAACAGGGCCGGACCGGGGAGCTGTTTTTT	CASSEQGRTGELFF
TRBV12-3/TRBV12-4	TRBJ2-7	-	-	TGTGCCAGCAGTTTGACTTCCGCCTCCTACGAGCAGTACTTC	CASSLTSASYEQYF
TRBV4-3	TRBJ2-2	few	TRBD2	TGCGCCAGCACGGAGGGACTAGCGAGAACCGGGGAGCTGTTTTTT	CASTEGLARTGELFF
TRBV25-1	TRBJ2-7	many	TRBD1	TGTGCCAGCAGTGAAGGTAACAGGGGGGTGTACGAGCAGTACTTC	CASSEGNRGVYEQYF
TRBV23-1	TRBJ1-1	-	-	TGCGCCAGCAGTCAATCTGGCCACTTT	CASSQSGHF
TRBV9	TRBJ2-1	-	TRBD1	TGTGCCAGCAGCGTAATGGGACAGGCAATTAATGAGCAGTTCTTC	CASSVMGQAINEQFF
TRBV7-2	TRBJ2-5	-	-	TGTGCCAGCAGCTTAGTGTTGGGGAAAGAGACCCAGTACTTC	CASSLVLGKETQYF
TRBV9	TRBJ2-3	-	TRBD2	TGTGCCAGCAGCCGAGGCGGGGGGGCCGGAGATACGCAGTATTTT	CASSRGGGAGDTQYF
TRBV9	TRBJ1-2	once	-	TGTGCCAGCAGCGTAGCCGCGGCCCCCAACTATGGCTACACCTTC	CASSVAAAPNYGYTF
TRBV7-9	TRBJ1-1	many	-	TGTGCCAGCAGCTTAGTTGCGGGGCTGAACACTGAAGCTTTCTTT	CASSLVAGLNTEAFF
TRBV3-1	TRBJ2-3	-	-	TGTGCCAGCAGCCTGGACTCGGGGGATACGCAGTATTTT	CASSLDSGDTQYF
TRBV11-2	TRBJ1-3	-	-	TGTGCCAGCAGCGCGTCCCGGGACTCAGATTCCACAGGAAACACCATATATTTT	CASSASRDSDSTGNTIYF
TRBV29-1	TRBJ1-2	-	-	TGCAGCGTTGGAGGGGGAAGAGGTGGCTACACCTTC	CSVGGGRGGYTF
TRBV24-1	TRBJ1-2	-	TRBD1	TGTGCCACCAGTGTCGGGACAGGCCGCTACACCTTC	CATSVGTGRYTF
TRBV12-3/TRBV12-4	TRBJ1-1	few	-	TGTGCCAGCAGTTTTCAGACGGATACTGAAGCTTTCTTT	CASSFQTDTEAFF
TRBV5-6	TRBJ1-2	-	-	TGTGCCAGCAGCTTGTCGTACTATGGCTACACCTTC	CASSLSYYGYTF
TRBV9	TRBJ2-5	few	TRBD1	TGTGCCAGCAGCGTAGTAGGGACAGGGGTAGAGACCCAGTACTTC	CASSVVGTGVETQYF
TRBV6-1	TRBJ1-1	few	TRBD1	TGTGCCAGCAGTACTACAGGGGCGGGTACTCTAGCTTTCTTT	CASSTTGAGTLAFF
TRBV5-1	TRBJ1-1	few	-	TGCGCCAGCCGACCCGGCCCTACGAACACTGAAGCTTTCTTT	CASRPGPTNTEAFF
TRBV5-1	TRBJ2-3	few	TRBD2	TGCGCCAGTACGGTCGGGGGGTCAGAAGATACGCAGTATTTT	CASTVGGSEDTQYF
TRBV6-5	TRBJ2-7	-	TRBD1	TGTGCCAGCAGATGGAGGGGACAGGGACTCTACGAGCAGTACTTC	CASRWRGQGLYEQYF
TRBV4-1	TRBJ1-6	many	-	TGCGCCAGCAGCCAAGCTAGATTAGGGGCGGGAAATTCACCCCTCCACTTT	CASSQARLGAGNSPLHF